This T cell receptor beta chain originates from a study of blood T cell repertoires in COVID-19. Repertoires were generated with immunoSEQ multiplex PCR, while TCRdb's copy carries only in-frame clones and drops some. The table includes a few hundred thousand clones, approximately 82% detected once. J was trimmed by 7 bases and V by 6 bases; bases with no gene match: 3. There are 14 residues in the CDR3. CDR1 and CDR2 (germline): MRHNA, SNTAGT. For this clone: A far bigger clonotype differs at one base, so this is likely a read error.

The source is a woman in her thirties or forties who had recovered from COVID-19. The chain couples TRBV6-4 to TRBJ1-6; 10 positions agree with TRBD1. The sample taken for sequencing was peripheral blood. DNA of the CDR3: TGTGCCAGCAGCCCGGGACAGGGGAATTCACCCCTCCACTTT. Amino acid sequence: CASSPGQGNSPLHF.